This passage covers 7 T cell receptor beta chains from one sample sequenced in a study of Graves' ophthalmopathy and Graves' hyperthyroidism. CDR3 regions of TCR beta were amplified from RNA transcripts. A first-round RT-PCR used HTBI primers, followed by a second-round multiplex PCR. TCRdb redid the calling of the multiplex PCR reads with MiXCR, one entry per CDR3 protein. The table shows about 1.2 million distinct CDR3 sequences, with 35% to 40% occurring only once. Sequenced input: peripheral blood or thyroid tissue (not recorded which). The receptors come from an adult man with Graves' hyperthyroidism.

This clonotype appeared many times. This CDR3 is CASSTVGTDQPQHF. The CDR3 bases are TGTGCCAGTAGTACGGTAGGGACCGATCAGCCCCAGCATTTT. This chain links TRBV19 with TRBJ1-5; a possible D gene is TRBD1 (5 bases). CDR1 LNHDA and CDR2 SQIVND come from the germline V gene (reference sequence). This CDR3 contains 14 residues. Trimming stripped 4 bases from V and 5 bases from J, with 12 bases between. Together with reference TRBV19 and TRBJ1-5, the CDR3 gives the full variable domain: DGGITQSPKYLFRKEGQNVTLSCEQNLNHDAMYWYRQDPGQGLRLIYYSQIVNDFQKGDIAEGYSVSREKKESFPLTVTSAQKNPTAFYLCASSTVGTDQPQHFGDGTRLSIL.

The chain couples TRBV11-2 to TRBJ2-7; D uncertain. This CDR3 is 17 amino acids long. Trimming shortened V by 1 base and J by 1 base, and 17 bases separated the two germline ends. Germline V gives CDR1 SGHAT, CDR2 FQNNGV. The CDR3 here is CASSLAPIGALSYEQYF. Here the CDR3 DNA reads TGTGCCAGCAGCTTAGCCCCGATAGGCGCGCTATCCTACGAGCAGTACTTC.

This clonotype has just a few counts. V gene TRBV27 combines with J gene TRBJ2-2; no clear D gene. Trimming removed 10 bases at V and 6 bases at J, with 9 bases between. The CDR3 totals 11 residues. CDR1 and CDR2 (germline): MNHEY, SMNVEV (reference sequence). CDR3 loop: CATALSGELFF. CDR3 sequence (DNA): TGTGCCACCGCATTGTCCGGGGAGCTGTTTTTT.

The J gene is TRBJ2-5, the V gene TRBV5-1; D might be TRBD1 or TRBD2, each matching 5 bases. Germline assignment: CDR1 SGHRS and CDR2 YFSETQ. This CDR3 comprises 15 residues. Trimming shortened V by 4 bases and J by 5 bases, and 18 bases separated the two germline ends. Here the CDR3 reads CASSRDVGEGETQYF. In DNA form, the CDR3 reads TGCGCCAGCAGCCGGGACGTCGGGGAAGGGGAGACCCAGTACTTC.

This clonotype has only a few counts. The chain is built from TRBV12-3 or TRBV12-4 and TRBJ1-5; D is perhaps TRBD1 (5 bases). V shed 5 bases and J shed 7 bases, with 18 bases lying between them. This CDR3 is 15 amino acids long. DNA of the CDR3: TGTGCCAGCAGTAGCCATGAGGGGTCAGGGCAGCCCCAGCATTTT. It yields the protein CASSSHEGSGQPQHF.

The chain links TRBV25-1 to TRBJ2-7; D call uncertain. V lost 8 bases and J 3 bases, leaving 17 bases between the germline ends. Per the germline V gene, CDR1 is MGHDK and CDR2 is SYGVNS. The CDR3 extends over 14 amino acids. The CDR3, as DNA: TGTGCCAGCGTTAACAGTCCCGAGAGCTACGAGCAGTACTTC. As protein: CASVNSPESYEQYF.

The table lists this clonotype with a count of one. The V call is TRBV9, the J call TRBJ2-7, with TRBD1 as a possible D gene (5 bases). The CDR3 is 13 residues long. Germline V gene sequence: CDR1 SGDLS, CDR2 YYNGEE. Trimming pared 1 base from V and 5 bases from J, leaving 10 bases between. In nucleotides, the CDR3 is TGTGCCAGCAGCGTACAGGGTCTAAACGAGCAGTACTTC. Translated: CASSVQGLNEQYF.